The 8 T cell receptor beta chains below come from one sample, sequenced in a study of B cell selection in AIRE deficiency. Profiled with immunoSEQ multiplex PCR; TCRdb holds only in-frame clones, not every one. The data show approximately 19,000 clones, 97% seen once. The sorted conventional CD4 T cells were gated as CD4+CD127+. Sequencing used conventional CD4+ T cells sorted from PBMCs. The receptors derive from a human donor with AIRE deficiency.

V and J are TRBV2 and TRBJ1-5; TRBD1 is a possible D gene (5 bases). The germline V gene encodes CDR1 SNHLY and CDR2 FYNNEI. The CDR3 extends over 15 amino acids. V was pared by 4 bases and J by 2 bases, with 12 bases between. The CDR3 coding sequence is TGTGCCAGCAGTGTAGAGGGCAGGGGCAATCAGCCCCAGCATTTT. It specifies CASSVEGRGNQPQHF.

Here the CDR3 DNA reads TGTGCCAGCAGCTTAGGGGTCATGGGAGGCTACACCTTC. It specifies CASSLGVMGGYTF. This rearrangement joins TRBV11-3 to TRBJ1-2; no clear D gene. CDR3 length: 13 residues. Between the trimmed V and J ends, which lost 1 base and 8 bases, there was a span of 11 bases. Germline V lookup: CDR1 SGHNT, CDR2 YENEEA.

V and J are TRBV7-2 and TRBJ2-1; maybe TRBD1 (5 bases). Germline V gene data show CDR1 as SGHTA and CDR2 as FQGNSA. The CDR3 consists of 14 residues. The ends were cut back, 5 bases at V and 9 bases at J, with 17 bases in the middle. The CDR3 DNA is TGTGCCAGCAGCCAAGGACATGACATGGGTGAGCAGTTCTTC. Translating it yields CASSQGHDMGEQFF.

The V gene is TRBV15, the J gene TRBJ2-1; 7 nucleotides align to TRBD2. The CDR3 has 16 residues. V shed 4 bases and J 6 bases; nucleotides not matched to a gene: 12. The germline V gene encodes CDR1 LNHNV and CDR2 YYDKDF (reference sequence). CDR3 DNA: TGTGCCACCAGCACCATTGGAGGGAGGGCCACCAATGAGCAGTTCTTC. Translation: CATSTIGGRATNEQFF. The full variable domain, completed using reference TRBV15 and TRBJ2-1, is DAMVIQNPRYQVTQFGKPVTLSCSQTLNHNVMYWYQQKSSQAPKLLFHYYDKDFNNEADTPDNFQSRRPNTSFCFLDIRSPGLGDTAMYLCATSTIGGRATNEQFFGPGTRLTVL.

The rearrangement uses TRBV5-1 and TRBJ1-4; 9 bases are shared with TRBD1. V gave up 0 bases and J gave up 7 bases; unmatched junction bases: 7. The CDR3 contains 16 residues. Germline values: CDR1 SGHRS, CDR2 YFSETQ. The CDR3 DNA reads TGCGCCAGCAGCTTGGAGTACAGGGGGCGGGGTGAAAAACTGTTTTTT. It yields the protein CASSLEYRGRGEKLFF.

The chain is built from TRBV2 and TRBJ1-4; 7 nucleotides line up with TRBD1. V shed 9 bases and J 3 bases; nucleotides not matched to a gene: 13. CDR1 SNHLY and CDR2 FYNNEI come from the germline V gene. CDR3 size: 16 residues. CDR3 sequence: CARQRQGSKANEKLFF. Written as DNA, the CDR3 is TGTGCCAGACAGAGACAGGGCAGCAAGGCTAATGAAAAACTGTTTTTT.

V is TRBV27 and J is TRBJ1-2; a weak D match, TRBD1 (5 bases). The CDR3 length is 17 residues. Germline V CDR1 and CDR2: MNHEY, SMNVEV (reference sequence). V dropped 5 bases and J dropped 0 bases, with 19 bases sitting between them. The CDR3 reads CASSPTRQTWANYGYTF. The DNA for the CDR3 is TGTGCCAGCAGTCCAACCCGACAGACATGGGCTAACTATGGCTACACCTTC.

CDR3 sequence: CASSFGGRGEKLFF. The CDR3 coding sequence is TGTGCCAGCAGTTTCGGAGGCCGGGGTGAAAAACTGTTTTTT. The chain combines TRBV28 with TRBJ1-4; D call uncertain. Per the germline V gene, CDR1 is MDHEN and CDR2 is SYDVKM. The V and J ends lost 3 bases and 7 bases respectively, with 12 bases between them. The CDR3 sequence is 14 residues long.